This T cell receptor beta chain emerged from a study of beta chain features in type 1 diabetes (dated by TCRdb to 2016 to 2019). Regarding the complete study: Mean age, gender distribution, total cell number and subset yield were not different between patients and healthy donors. Across all samples, some 99 million sorted cells were examined, and cell number per subset correlated strongly with RNA yield. The study compared the TCRB repertoires of sorted circulating CD4+ T cell subsets in recently diagnosed type 1 diabetes patients with those in matched healthy donors. Naive and central memory subsets were obtained from all 30 or so donors, but regulatory and stem cell-like memory subsets were isolated from only 8 patients and roughly eight healthy donors. Points the paper makes about the study in general: Because cDNA rather than genomic DNA was sequenced, highly expressing activated cells could have been over-represented, although no difference in activation and CD3 levels was found between groups. PCR might favor shorter templates, but patient and control samples were amplified and corrected together, so any skew would affect both groups equally. Naive, central memory and regulatory TCRB repertoires appeared more similar among patients than among healthy donors. In all four CD4+ subsets, TCRB CDR3 length was moderately but significantly shorter in type 1 diabetes patients. At VDJ recombination sites, type 1 diabetes patients had fewer insertions and more deleted nucleotides, which implies abnormalities in thymic rearrangement. Because small numbers of individuals were included in the HLA sub-analyses, any influence of HLA type on TCRB rearrangement was left unresolved.

Each donor gave one peripheral blood draw, averaging about 100 mL, which was collected into heparinised tubes. A BD FACSAria II and a panel including CD45RO, CCR7, CD25, CD127, CD95 and CD27 were used to sort naive, central memory, regulatory and stem cell-like memory CD4+ T cells. Every sorted population had a purity above 98%. PBMCs were isolated right away by Lymphoprep density gradient centrifugation and were stained directly, without culture. So that batch effects would be minimized, each experiment stained and sorted samples in pairs, pairing one healthy donor with one patient. From the germline V gene (reference sequence), CDR1 is SEHNR and CDR2 is FQNEAQ. The CDR3 sequence holds 19 residues, the cysteine and phenylalanine included. The retained sequence is limited to the CDR3, 57 bases, with the frame set at the first base. Of note for this clone: Its antigen target is currently unknown. A read error may account for a junction end that differs from germline.

The entire isolated RNA was reverse transcribed using the High Capacity cDNA Reverse Transcription Kit, and thus expressed TCRB transcripts were sequenced. Deep immunoSEQ sequencing was performed on naive, central memory and regulatory T cell samples, with an average of roughly 4 million total reads per sample. Sorted cells were lysed in RLT buffer and RNA was extracted with DNase-treated RNeasy Micro or Mini kits, depending on cell number. To prevent cross-contamination, every cell subset was processed on its own, while patient and healthy donor samples were processed together. The immunoSEQ multiplex PCR was used to amplify TCRB sequences from cDNA, generating 87-bp fragments that spanned the CDR3 region. Sequencing of the amplicons was done on the Illumina HiSeq platform. For the original study's pipeline: PCR bias was corrected computationally using synthetic template baselines, and reads within Hamming distance 2 were collapsed, with unmergeable singletons discarded. By aligning reads against IMGT, V, D and J genes, CDR3 length, and insertions or deletions at six rearrangement sites were assigned. Within each subset, clonotype counts were normalized to sorted cell number, and only after that were true diversity and Gini coefficients computed with the tcR R package. The overlap coefficient, calculated on TCRB nucleotide sequences, was used to measure repertoire sharing. Drawn from immuneACCESS, this table holds only the in-frame rearrangements with V and J called that TCRdb kept. Clones are partly lost; checked studies trace under half to an unresolved V gene and leave the rest unexplained. V, J and clone size are taken as reported in that table, and D and trimming were inferred from the DNA itself. Here the sample has roughly 60,000 clones; roughly 60% occur a single time. Of the sample, roughly 2.4% falls within the top ten clones.

Sequencing was carried out using Tregs from blood. The label giving this sample's cell subset or site can be read as: regulatory CD4+ T cells. Rearrangement joined TRBV7-9 to TRBJ2-2; the junction holds 9 bases that match TRBD1. The clonotype comes from a woman under 30 in good health. The nucleotide sequence reads TGTGCCAGCAGCTTCCTGAAACTTAAACAGGGGGCGAAAACCGGGGAGCTGTTTTTT. Its translation reads: CASSFLKLKQGAKTGELFF.